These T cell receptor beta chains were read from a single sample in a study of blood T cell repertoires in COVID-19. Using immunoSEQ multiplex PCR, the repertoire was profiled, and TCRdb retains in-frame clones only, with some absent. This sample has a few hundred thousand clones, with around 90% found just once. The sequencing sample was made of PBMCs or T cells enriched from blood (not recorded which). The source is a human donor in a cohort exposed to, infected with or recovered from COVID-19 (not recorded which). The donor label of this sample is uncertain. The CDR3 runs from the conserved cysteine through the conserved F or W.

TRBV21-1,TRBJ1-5,CASSKEGVGNQPQHF
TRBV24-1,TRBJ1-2,CATSNADRGLGGDGYTF
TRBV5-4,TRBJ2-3,CASSLGGSTTDTQYF
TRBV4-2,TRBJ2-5,CASSESRETLGGETQYF
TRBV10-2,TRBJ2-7,CASTGTGRAYEQYF
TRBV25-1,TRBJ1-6,CASKGTGESPLHF
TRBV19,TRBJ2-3,CASSPRPPGTSGGTDTQYF
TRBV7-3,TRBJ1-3,CASSLAGGPEDTIYF
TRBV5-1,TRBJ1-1,CASSEMTGGTEAFF
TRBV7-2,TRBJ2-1,CASSTRTGSNEQFF
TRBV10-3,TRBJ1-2,CATRGGRVYTF
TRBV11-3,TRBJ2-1,CASSFGLAGGTEQFF
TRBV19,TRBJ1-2,CASSIPAGEHYGYTF
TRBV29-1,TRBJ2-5,CSVLRDRVQGTQYF
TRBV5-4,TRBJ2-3,CASRTSGGTDTQYF
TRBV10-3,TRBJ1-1,CAISNQGGGPAFF